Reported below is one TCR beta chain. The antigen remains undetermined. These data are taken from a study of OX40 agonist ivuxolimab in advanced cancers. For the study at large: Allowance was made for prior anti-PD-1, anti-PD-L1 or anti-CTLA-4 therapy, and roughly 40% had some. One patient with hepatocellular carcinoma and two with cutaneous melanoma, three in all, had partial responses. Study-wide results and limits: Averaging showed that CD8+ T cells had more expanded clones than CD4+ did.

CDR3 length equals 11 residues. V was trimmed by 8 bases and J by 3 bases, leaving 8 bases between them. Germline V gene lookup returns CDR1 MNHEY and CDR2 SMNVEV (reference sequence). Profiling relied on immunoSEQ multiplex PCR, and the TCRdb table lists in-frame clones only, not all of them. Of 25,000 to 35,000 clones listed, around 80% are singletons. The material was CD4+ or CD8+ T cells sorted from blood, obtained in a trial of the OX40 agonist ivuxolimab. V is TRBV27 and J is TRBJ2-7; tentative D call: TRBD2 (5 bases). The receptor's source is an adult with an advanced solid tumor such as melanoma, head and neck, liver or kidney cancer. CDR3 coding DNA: TGTGCCAGCTACGGGAACTACGAGCAGTACTTC. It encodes CASYGNYEQYF.